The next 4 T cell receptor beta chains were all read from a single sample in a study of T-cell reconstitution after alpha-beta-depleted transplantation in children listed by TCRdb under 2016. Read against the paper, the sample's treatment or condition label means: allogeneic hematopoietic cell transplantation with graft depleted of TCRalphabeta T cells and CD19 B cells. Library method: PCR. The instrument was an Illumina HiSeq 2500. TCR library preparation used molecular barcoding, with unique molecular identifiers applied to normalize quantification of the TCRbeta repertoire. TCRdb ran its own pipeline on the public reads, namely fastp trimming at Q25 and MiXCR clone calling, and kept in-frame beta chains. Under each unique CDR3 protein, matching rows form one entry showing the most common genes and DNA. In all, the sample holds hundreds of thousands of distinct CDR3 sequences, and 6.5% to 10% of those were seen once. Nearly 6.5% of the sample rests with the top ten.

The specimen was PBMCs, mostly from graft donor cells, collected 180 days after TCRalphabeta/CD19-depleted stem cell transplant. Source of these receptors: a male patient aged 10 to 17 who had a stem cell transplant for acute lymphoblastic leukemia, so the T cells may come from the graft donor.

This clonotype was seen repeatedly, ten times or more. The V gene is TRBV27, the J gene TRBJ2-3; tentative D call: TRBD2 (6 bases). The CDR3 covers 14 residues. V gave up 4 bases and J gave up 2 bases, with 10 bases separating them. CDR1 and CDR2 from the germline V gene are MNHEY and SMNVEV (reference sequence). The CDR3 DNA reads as TGTGCCAGCAGTTCAGGGACTTACACAGATACGCAGTATTTT. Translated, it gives CASSSGTYTDTQYF.

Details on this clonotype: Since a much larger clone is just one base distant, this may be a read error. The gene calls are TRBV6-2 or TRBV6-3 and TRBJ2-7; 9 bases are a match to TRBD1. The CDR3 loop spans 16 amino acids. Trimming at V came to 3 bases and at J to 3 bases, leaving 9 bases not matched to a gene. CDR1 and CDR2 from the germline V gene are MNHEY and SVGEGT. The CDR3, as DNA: TGTGCCAGCAGTTATCACACAGGGGGCATCGGCTACGAGCAGTACTTC. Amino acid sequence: CASSYHTGGIGYEQYF.

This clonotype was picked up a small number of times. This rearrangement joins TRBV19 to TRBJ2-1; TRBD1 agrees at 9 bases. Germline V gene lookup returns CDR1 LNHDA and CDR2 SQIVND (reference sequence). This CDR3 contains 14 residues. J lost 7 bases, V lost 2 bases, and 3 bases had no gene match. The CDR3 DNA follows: TGTGCCAGTAGTATAAGGGGGACAGGGAATGAGCAGTTCTTC. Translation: CASSIRGTGNEQFF.

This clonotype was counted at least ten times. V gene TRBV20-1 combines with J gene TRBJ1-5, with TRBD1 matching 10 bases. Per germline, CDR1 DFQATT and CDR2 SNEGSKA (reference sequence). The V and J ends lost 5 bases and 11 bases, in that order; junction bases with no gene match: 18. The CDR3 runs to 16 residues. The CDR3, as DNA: TGCAGTGCTCCTAAGACAGGGGGCCCTACATCCTTGACCCAGCATTTT. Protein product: CSAPKTGGPTSLTQHF.